Listed here are 13 T cell receptor beta chains from one sample, sequenced in a study of T cell responses to AZD1222 COVID-19 vaccine. Using immunoSEQ multiplex PCR, the repertoire was profiled, and TCRdb retains in-frame clones only, with some absent. The table includes approximately 150,000 clones, 85% to 95% detected once. The specimen comprised peripheral blood, sampled on day 0 of AZD1222 vaccination. The origin of the receptors is an adult in good health.

The V gene is TRBV12-3 or TRBV12-4, the J gene TRBJ1-1; the D is unclear. V lost 6 bases, J lost 1 base, and 9 bases lay in between. CDR3 size: 13 residues. CDR3 residues: CASSEQTNTEAFF. The CDR3 DNA is TGTGCCAGCAGCGAACAGACGAACACTGAAGCTTTCTTT.

The chain is built from TRBV19 and TRBJ1-2; weak D call: TRBD1 (5 bases). CDR1 is LNHDA, CDR2 SQIVND, per germline (reference sequence). The CDR3 covers 14 residues. Deletions cut 2 bases from V and 4 bases from J, with 11 bases between. CDR3 nucleotide sequence: TGTGCCAGTAGTATAAAGGGGCAGGGCTATGGCTACACCTTC. As protein: CASSIKGQGYGYTF.

The chain uses TRBV19 and TRBJ1-2; a possible D gene is TRBD1 (5 bases). Trimming shortened V by 4 bases and J by 3 bases, and 18 bases separated the two germline ends. CDR1 and CDR2 from the germline V gene are LNHDA and SQIVND (reference sequence). The CDR3 contains 16 residues. CDR3 in amino acids: CASSSLGTVDHYGYTF. The DNA for the CDR3 is TGTGCCAGTAGTAGCCTCGGGACCGTGGACCACTATGGCTACACCTTC.

The gene calls are TRBV3-1 (or the pseudogene TRBV3-2) and TRBJ1-4; 9 bases fit TRBD1. Germline CDR1 is LGHDT and CDR2 is YNNKEL (reference sequence). The CDR3 length is 16 residues. Losses at the gene ends were 0 bases for V and 6 bases for J; bases not matched to a gene: 5. Written as DNA, the CDR3 is TGTGCCAGCAGCCAAGAGGAAAGGACAGGGGATGAAAAACTGTTTTTT. Protein sequence: CASSQEERTGDEKLFF.

This chain joins TRBV2 and TRBJ2-2, with TRBD1 matching over 7 bases. The CDR3 runs 14 residues. Germline values: CDR1 SNHLY, CDR2 FYNNEI. Trimming cost V 4 bases and J 4 bases; bases outside gene matches: 3. The DNA of the CDR3 is TGTGCCAGCAGTGGACCAGGGGGCACCGGGGAGCTGTTTTTT. Translated, it gives CASSGPGGTGELFF.

In its sample, this clone was seen once. The rearrangement joins TRBV6-1 to TRBJ1-4; D remains unclear. Germline V gives CDR1 MNHNS, CDR2 SASEGT. Trimming pared 1 base from V and 6 bases from J, leaving 9 bases between. The CDR3 runs to 14 residues. In nucleotides, the CDR3 is TGTGCCAGCAGTGAAGTTGGACGGGATGAAAAACTGTTTTTT. Its protein product is CASSEVGRDEKLFF.

V usage is TRBV25-1 and J usage is TRBJ2-1; TRBD1 matches at 8 bases. Germline V lookup: CDR1 MGHDK, CDR2 SYGVNS. The CDR3 contains 16 residues. V dropped 3 bases and J dropped 5; count of bases not matched to a gene: 9. This CDR3 reads CASSDGRTGRHNEQFF. CDR3 DNA: TGTGCCAGCAGTGATGGCAGGACAGGGCGCCACAATGAGCAGTTCTTC.

The rearrangement joins TRBV9 to TRBJ1-3; D is ambiguous. This CDR3 contains 14 residues. V shed 0 bases and J shed 2 bases, with 6 bases lying between them. Germline assignment: CDR1 SGDLS and CDR2 YYNGEE. The CDR3 protein is CASSVGGTGNTIYF. Here the CDR3 DNA reads TGTGCCAGCAGCGTAGGTGGGACTGGAAACACCATATATTTT.

The rearrangement joins TRBV7-9 to TRBJ2-4; 10 bases are shared with TRBD1. The CDR3 loop spans 13 amino acids. The J segment lost 9 bases and the V segment lost 5 bases, leaving 4 bases of the junction unmatched. Germline V gives CDR1 SEHNR, CDR2 FQNEAQ (reference sequence). CDR3 in amino acids: CASSTGTGAIQYF. The CDR3 DNA is TGTGCCAGCAGCACCGGGACAGGGGCCATTCAGTACTTC.

V and J are TRBV7-8 and TRBJ1-1; D might be TRBD1 (6 bases). The CDR3 consists of 14 residues. Germline V lookup: CDR1 SGHVS, CDR2 FQNEAQ. The V end was cut by 3 bases, the J end by 7 bases, with 15 bases between. The CDR3, as DNA: TGTGCCAGCAGCTTTTCTACAGGGCGCGATGAAGCTTTCTTT. Translating it yields CASSFSTGRDEAFF.

CDR3 DNA: TGTGCCAGCAGCCAGTTCGGACAGGGGTTTGGAAACACCATATATTTT. Its translation: CASSQFGQGFGNTIYF. V and J are TRBV5-4 and TRBJ1-3, with TRBD1 identical over 9 bases. There are 16 residues in the CDR3. Unmatched junction bases numbered 8, after V lost 4 bases and J lost 3 bases. CDR1 and CDR2 (germline): SGHNT, YYREEE (reference sequence).

The chain recombines TRBV7-8 with TRBJ1-1, with no clear D. The germline CDR1 and CDR2 sequences are SGHVS and FQNEAQ. V was cut by 2 bases and J by 4 bases, with 11 bases left in between. This CDR3 has 14 amino acids. The CDR3 is CASSLWILGTEAFF. CDR3 DNA sequence: TGTGCCAGCAGCTTATGGATTTTGGGCACTGAAGCTTTCTTT.

Only one count was recorded for this clone. The rearrangement joins TRBV15 to TRBJ1-3; D ambiguous. The CDR3 is made up of 16 amino acids. V gave up 2 bases and J gave up 0 bases, with 11 bases separating them. CDR1 is LNHNV, CDR2 YYDKDF, per germline (reference sequence). CDR3 loop: CATSRNGPNSGNTIYF. The DNA for the CDR3 is TGTGCCACCAGCAGAAATGGACCGAACTCTGGAAACACCATATATTTT.